The entry below gives a single TCR beta chain sequence along with its context. Its antigen is currently unknown. This record belongs to a study of cytomegalovirus exposure and HLA in healthy donors. Notes on the study in general: The study found most TCR sequences rare, yet found some public TCRs in many donors. The study flagged about 160 TCR beta chains as cytomegalovirus-associated.

The PCR made use of 60 Vbeta and 13 Jbeta primers. The method was immunoSEQ multiplex PCR; TCRdb's version includes in-frame clones alone and lacks a portion of them. The sample records just over 200,000 clones, approximately 78% being singletons. V lost 3 bases, J lost 0 bases, and 15 bases lay in between. The CDR3 sequence is 17 residues long. The sample taken for sequencing was PBMCs. The chain combines TRBV23-1 with TRBJ1-5, with D possibly matching TRBD1 (6 bases). TRBV23-1 is treated as an ORF (open reading frame) with a function not yet certain. The receptor was isolated from a woman between 35 and 50 years old in good health and CMV-seronegative. In DNA form, the CDR3 reads TGCGCCAGCAGTCACCCTGACAGGTCATATAGCAATCAGCCCCAGCATTTT. Translating it yields CASSHPDRSYSNQPQHF.